This paragraph covers one TCR beta chain sequence. This sample was included in a study of tumor T cells in aggressive B-cell lymphoma. The assay was immunoSEQ multiplex PCR, and TCRdb's table has in-frame clones only and misses some. The data hold about 850 clones, with about 77% observed a single time. This receptor was obtained from an adult with diffuse large B cell lymphoma. Sequencing was done on a sample of tumor tissue.

The CDR3 loop is CATGLYQETQYF. CDR3 nucleotides: TGTGCCACCGGGCTCTACCAAGAGACCCAGTACTTC. The rearrangement links TRBV15 to TRBJ2-5; D unclear. The CDR3 is 12 amino acids. V was cut by 8 bases and J by 0 bases, with 7 bases left in between. Per the germline V gene, CDR1 is LNHNV and CDR2 is YYDKDF (reference sequence).